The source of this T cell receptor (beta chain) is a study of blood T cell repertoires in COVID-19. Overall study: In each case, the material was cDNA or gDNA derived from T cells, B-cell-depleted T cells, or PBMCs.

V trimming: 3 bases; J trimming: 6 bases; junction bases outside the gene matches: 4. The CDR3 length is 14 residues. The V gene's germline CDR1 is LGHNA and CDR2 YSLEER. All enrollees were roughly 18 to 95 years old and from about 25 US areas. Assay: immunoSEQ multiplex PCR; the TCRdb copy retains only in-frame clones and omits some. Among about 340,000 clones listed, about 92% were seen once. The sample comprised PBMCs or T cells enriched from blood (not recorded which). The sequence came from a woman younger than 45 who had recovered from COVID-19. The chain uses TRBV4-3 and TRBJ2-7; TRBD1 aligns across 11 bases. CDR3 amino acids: CASSQGQGGSEQYF. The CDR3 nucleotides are TGCGCCAGCAGCCAGGGACAGGGGGGAAGCGAGCAGTACTTC.